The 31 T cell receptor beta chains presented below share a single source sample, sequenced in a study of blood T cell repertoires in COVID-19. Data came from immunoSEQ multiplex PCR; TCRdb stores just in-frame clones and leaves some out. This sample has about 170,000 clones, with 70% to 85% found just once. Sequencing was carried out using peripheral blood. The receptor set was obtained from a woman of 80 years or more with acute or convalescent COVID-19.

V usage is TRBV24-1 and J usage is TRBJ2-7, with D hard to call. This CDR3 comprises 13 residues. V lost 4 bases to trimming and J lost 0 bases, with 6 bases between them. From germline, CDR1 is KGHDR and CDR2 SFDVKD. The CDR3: CATSDPSSYEQYF. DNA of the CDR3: TGTGCCACCAGTGACCCCTCCTCCTACGAGCAGTACTTC.

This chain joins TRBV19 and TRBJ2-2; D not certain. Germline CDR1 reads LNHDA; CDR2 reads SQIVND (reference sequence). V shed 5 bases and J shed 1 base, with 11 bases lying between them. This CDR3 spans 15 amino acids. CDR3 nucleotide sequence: TGTGCCAGTAGTCAACAGAGATTGAACACCGGGGAGCTGTTTTTT. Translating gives CASSQQRLNTGELFF.

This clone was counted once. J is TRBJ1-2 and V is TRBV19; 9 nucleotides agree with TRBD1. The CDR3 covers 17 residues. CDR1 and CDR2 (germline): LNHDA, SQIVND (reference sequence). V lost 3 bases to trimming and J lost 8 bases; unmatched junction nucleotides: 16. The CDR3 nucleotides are TGTGCCAGTAGTATTGGGGGATACGACAGGGGGAATTGGGGCTACACCTTC. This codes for CASSIGGYDRGNWGYTF.

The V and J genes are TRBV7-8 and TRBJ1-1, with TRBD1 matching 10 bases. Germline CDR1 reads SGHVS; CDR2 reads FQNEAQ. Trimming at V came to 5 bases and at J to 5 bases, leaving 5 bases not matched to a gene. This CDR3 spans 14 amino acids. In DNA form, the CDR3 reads TGTGCCAGCAGCCTGACAGGGGGCCGGACTGAAGCTTTCTTT. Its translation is CASSLTGGRTEAFF.

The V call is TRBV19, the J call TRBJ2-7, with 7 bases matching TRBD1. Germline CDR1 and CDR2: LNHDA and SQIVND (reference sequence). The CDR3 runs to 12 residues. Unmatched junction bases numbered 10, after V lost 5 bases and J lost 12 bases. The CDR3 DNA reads TGTGCCAGTAGTCCCGGGACAGCCTATCGGTACTTC. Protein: CASSPGTAYRYF.

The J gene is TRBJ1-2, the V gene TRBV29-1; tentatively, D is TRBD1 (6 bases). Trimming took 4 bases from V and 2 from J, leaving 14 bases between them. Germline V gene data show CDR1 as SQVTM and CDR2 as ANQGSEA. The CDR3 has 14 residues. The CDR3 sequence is CSVGVSRGNYGYTF. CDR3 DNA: TGCAGCGTTGGAGTAAGCAGGGGAAACTATGGCTACACCTTC.

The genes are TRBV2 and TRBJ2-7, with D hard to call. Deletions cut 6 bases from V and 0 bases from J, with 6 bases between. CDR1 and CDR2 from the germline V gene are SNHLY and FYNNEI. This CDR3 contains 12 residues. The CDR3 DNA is TGTGCCAGCAGCTATACCTCCTACGAGCAGTACTTC. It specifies CASSYTSYEQYF.

CDR3 loop: CASSLDYEQYF. The CDR3 bases are TGTGCCAGCAGCCTAGACTACGAGCAGTACTTC. The gene calls are TRBV5-6 and TRBJ2-7; D is unresolved. V was trimmed by 4 bases and J by 3 bases, leaving 5 bases between them. The CDR3 consists of 11 residues. Germline CDR1 SGHDT, CDR2 YYEEEE.

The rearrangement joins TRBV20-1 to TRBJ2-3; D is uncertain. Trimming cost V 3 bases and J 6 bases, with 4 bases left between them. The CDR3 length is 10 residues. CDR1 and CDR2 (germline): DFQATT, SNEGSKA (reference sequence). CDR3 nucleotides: TGCAGTGCTAGGGGCGATACGCAGTATTTT. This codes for CSARGDTQYF.

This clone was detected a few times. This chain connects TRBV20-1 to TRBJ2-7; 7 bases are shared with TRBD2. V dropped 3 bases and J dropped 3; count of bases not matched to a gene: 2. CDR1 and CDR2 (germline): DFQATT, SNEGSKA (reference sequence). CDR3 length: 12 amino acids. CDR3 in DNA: TGCAGTGCTAGTAGGACTAGCTACGAGCAGTACTTC. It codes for CSASRTSYEQYF.

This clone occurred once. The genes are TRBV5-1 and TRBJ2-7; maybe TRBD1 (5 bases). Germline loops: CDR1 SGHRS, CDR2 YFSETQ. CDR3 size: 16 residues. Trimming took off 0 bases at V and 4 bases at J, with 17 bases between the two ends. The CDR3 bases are TGCGCCAGCAGCTTGGGGACAAGGTCAAGACTTTACGAGCAGTACTTC. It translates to CASSLGTRSRLYEQYF.

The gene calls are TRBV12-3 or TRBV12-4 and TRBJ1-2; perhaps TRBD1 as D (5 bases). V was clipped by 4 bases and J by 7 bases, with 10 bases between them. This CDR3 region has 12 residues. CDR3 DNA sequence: TGTGCCAGCAGTTCGTCAGGGTTTGGCTACACCTTC. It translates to CASSSSGFGYTF.

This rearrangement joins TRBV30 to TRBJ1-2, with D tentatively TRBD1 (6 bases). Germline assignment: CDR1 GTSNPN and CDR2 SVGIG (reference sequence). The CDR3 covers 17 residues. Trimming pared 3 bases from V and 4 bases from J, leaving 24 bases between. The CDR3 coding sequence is TGTGCCTGGAGCTGGACGGATCAAGGTCCAGGGGCCTATGGCTACACCTTC. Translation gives CAWSWTDQGPGAYGYTF.

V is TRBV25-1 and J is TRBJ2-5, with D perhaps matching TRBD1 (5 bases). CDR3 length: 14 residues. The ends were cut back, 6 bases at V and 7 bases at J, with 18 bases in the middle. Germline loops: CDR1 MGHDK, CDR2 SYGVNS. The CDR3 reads CASRNTGLIGTQYF. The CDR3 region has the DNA TGTGCCAGCAGGAACACAGGATTAATAGGGACCCAGTACTTC.

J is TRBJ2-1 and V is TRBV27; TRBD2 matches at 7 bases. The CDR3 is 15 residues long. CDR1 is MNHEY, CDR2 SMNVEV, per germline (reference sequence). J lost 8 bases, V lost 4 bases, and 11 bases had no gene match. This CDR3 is CASSSLAEAVDEQFF. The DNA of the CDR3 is TGTGCCAGCAGTTCCCTAGCGGAAGCTGTAGATGAGCAGTTCTTC.

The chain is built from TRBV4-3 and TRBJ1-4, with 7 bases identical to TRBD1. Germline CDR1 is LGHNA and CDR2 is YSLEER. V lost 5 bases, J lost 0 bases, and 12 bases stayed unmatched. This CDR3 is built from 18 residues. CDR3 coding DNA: TGCGCCAGCAGCGAAATAGGGACAGCAGCAGCAACTAATGAAAAACTGTTTTTT. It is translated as CASSEIGTAAATNEKLFF.

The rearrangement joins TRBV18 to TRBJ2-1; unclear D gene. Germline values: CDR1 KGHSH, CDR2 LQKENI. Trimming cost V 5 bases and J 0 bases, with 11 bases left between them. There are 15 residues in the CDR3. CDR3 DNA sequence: TGTGCCAGCTCATTAAAAACGGGCTCCTACAATGAGCAGTTCTTC. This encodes CASSLKTGSYNEQFF.

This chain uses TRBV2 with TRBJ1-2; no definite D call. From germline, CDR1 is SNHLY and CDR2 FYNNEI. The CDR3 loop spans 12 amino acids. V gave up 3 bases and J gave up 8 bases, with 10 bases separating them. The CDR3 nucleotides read TGTGCCAGCAGTGACAGTACAAGAGGCTACACCTTC. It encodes CASSDSTRGYTF. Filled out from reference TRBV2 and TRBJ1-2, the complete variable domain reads EPEVTQTPSHQVTQMGQEVILRCVPISNHLYFYWYRQILGQKVEFLVSFYNNEISEKSEIFDDQFSVERPDGSNFTLKIRSTKLEDSAMYFCASSDSTRGYTFGSGTRLTVV.

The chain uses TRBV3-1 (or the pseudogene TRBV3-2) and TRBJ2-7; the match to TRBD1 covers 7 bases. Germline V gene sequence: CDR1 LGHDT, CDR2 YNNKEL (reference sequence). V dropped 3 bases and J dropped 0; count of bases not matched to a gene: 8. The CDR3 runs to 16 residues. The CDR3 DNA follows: TGTGCCAGCAGCCAGGCCGGGACAGTAAGCTCCTACGAGCAGTACTTC. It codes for CASSQAGTVSSYEQYF.

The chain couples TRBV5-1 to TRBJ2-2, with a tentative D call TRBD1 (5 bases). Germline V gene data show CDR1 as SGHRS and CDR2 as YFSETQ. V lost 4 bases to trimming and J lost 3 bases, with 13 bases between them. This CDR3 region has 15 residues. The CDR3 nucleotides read TGCGCCAGCAGCCAGACAATAGGGGACACCGGGGAGCTGTTTTTT. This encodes CASSQTIGDTGELFF.

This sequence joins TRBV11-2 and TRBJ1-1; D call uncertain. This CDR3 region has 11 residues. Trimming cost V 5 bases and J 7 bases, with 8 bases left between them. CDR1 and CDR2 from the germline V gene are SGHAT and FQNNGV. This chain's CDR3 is CASSLSREAFF. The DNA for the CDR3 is TGTGCCAGCAGCCTCTCCCGTGAAGCTTTCTTT.

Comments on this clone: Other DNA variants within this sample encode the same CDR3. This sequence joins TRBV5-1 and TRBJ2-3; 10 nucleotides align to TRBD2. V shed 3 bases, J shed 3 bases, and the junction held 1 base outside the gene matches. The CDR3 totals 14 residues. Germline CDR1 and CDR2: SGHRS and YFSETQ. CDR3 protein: CASSSTSGTDTQYF. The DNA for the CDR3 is TGCGCCAGCAGCTCGACTAGCGGGACAGATACGCAGTATTTT. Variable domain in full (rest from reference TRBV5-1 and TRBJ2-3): KAGVTQTPRYLIKTRGQQVTLSCSPISGHRSVSWYQQTPGQGLQFLFEYFSETQRNKGNFPGRFSGRQFSNSRSEMNVSTLELGDSALYLCASSSTSGTDTQYFGPGTRLTVL.

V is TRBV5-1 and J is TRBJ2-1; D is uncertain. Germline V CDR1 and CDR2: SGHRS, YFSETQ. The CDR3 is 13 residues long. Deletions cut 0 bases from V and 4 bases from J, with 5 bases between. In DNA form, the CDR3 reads TGCGCCAGCAGCTTGGGGCAGTACAATGAGCAGTTCTTC. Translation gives CASSLGQYNEQFF.

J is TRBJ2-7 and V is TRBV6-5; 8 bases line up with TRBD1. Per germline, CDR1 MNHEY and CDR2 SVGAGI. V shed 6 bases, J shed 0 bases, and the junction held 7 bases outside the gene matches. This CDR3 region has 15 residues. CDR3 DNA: TGTGCCAGCAGCCTCCGGGACAGGAGCTCCTACGAGCAGTACTTC. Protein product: CASSLRDRSSYEQYF.

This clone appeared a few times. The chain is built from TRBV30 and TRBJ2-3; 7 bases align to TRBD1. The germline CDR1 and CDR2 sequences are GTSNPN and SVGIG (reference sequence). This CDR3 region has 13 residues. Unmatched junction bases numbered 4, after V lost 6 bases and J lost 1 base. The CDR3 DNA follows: TGTGCCTGCAGGGGGATTGGCACAGATACGCAGTATTTT. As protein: CACRGIGTDTQYF. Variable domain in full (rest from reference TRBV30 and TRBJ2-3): SQTIHQWPATLVQPVGSPLSLECTVEGTSNPNLYWYRQAAGRGLQLLFYSVGIGQISSEVPQNLSASRPQDRQFILSSKKLLLSDSGFYLCACRGIGTDTQYFGPGTRLTVL.

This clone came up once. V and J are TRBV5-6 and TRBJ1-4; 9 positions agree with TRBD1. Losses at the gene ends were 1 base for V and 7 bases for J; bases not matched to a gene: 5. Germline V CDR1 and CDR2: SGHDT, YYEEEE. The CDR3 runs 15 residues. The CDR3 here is CASSLNRGLSEKLFF. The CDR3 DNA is TGTGCCAGCAGCTTGAACAGGGGGCTTAGTGAAAAACTGTTTTTT.

CDR3 DNA sequence: TGTGCCTGGAGTTCGGGTTCGGACACCATATATTTT. Protein sequence: CAWSSGSDTIYF. The chain has TRBV30 and TRBJ1-3; D ambiguous. CDR1 GTSNPN and CDR2 SVGIG come from the germline V gene (reference sequence). This CDR3 spans 12 amino acids. V was shortened by 2 bases and J by 8 bases, with 10 bases between the two germline ends.

The CDR3 protein is CASSSQGPYGYTF. CDR3 nucleotides: TGTGCCAGCAGCTCACAGGGCCCCTATGGCTACACCTTC. The chain uses TRBV28 and TRBJ1-2; tentative D call: TRBD1 (6 bases). The V end lost 6 bases, the J end lost 4 bases, and 12 bases lay between the germline ends. CDR3 length: 13 amino acids. Germline V gene lookup returns CDR1 MDHEN and CDR2 SYDVKM.

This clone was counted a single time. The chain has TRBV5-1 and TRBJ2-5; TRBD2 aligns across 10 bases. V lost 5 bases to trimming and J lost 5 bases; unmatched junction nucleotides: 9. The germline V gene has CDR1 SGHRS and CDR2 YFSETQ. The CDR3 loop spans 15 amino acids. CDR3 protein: CASSSGTSVSETQYF. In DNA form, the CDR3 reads TGCGCCAGCAGTTCCGGGACTAGCGTTTCGGAGACCCAGTACTTC. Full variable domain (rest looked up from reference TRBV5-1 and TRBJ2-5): KAGVTQTPRYLIKTRGQQVTLSCSPISGHRSVSWYQQTPGQGLQFLFEYFSETQRNKGNFPGRFSGRQFSNSRSEMNVSTLELGDSALYLCASSSGTSVSETQYFGPGTRLLVL.

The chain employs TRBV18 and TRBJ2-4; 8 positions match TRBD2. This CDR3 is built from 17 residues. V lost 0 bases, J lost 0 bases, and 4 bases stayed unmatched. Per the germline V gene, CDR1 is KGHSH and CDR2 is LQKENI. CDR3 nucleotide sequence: TGTGCCAGCTCACCACCGGGCGGGGGGCTAGCCAAAAACATTCAGTACTTC. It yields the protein CASSPPGGGLAKNIQYF.

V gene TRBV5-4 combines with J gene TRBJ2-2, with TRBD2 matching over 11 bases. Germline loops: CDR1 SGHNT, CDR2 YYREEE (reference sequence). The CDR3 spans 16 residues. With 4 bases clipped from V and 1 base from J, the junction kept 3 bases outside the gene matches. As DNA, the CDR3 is TGTGCCAGCAGCCCCACTAGCGGGAGGAACACCGGGGAGCTGTTTTTT. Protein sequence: CASSPTSGRNTGELFF.